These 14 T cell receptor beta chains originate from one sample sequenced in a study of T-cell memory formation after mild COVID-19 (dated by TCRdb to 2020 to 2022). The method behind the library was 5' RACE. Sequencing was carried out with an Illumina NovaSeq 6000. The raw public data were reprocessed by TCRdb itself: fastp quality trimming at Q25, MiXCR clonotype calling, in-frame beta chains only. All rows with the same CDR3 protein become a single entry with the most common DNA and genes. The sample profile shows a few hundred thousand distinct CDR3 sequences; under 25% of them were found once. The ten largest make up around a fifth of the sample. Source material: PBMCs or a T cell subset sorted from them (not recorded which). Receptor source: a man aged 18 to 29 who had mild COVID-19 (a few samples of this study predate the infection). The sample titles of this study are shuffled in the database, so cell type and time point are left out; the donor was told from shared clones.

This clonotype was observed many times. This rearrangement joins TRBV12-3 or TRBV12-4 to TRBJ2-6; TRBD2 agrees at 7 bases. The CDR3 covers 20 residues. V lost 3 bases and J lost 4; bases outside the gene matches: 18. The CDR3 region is CASSFAGRAGIFSGANVLTF. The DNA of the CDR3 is TGTGCCAGCAGTTTCGCCGGCCGAGCGGGGATCTTTTCGGGGGCCAACGTCCTGACTTTC.

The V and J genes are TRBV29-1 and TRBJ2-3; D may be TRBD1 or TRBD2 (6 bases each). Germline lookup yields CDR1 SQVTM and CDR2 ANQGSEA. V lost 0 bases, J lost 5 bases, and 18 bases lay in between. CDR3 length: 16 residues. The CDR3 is CSVEERDPGGQDTQYF. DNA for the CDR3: TGCAGCGTTGAAGAAAGGGACCCCGGGGGACAAGATACGCAGTATTTT.

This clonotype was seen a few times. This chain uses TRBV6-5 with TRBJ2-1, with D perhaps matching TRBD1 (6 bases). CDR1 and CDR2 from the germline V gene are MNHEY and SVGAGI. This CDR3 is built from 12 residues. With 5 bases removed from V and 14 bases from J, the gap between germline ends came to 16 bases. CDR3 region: CASSASGVPKFF. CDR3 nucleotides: TGTGCCAGCAGTGCCTCAGGGGTACCTAAGTTCTTC.

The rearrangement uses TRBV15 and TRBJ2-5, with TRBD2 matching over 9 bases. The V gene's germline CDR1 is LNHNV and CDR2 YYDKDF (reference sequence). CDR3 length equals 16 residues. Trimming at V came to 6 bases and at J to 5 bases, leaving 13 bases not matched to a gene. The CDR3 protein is CATSVAGGALGETQYF. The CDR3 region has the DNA TGTGCCACCAGTGTCGCGGGGGGGGCCCTCGGGGAGACCCAGTACTTC.

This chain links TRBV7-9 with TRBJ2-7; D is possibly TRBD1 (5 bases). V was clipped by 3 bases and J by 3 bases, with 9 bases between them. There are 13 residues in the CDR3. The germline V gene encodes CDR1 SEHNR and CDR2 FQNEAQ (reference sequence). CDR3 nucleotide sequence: TGTGCCAGCAGCTTGGCAGGGAACTACGAGCAGTACGTC. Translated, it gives CASSLAGNYEQYV.

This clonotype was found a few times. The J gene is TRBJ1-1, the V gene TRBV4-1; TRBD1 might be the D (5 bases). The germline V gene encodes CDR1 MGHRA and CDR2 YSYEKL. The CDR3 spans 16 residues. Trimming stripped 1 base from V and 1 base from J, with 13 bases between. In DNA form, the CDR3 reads TGCGCCAGCAGCCAAGGATCGGGACGGGCGAACACTGAAGCTTTCTTT. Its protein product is CASSQGSGRANTEAFF.

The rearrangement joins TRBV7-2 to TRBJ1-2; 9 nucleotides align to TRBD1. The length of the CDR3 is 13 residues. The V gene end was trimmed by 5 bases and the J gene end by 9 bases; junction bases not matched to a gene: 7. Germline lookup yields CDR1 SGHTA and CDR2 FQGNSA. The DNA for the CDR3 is TGTGCCAGCAGCCCTACGACAGGGGGAAGCTACACCTTC. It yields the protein CASSPTTGGSYTF.

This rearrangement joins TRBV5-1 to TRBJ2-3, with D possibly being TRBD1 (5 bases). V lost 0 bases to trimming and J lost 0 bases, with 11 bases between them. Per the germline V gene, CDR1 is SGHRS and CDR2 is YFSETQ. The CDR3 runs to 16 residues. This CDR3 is CASSLAVSGSTDTQYF. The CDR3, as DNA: TGCGCCAGCAGCTTGGCCGTTTCAGGGAGCACAGATACGCAGTATTTT.

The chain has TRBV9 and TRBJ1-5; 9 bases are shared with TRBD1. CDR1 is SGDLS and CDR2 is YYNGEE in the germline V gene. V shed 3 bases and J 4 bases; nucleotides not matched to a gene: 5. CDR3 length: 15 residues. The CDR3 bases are TGTGCCAGCAGCGGGACAGGGGACCTAAATCAGCCCCAGCATTTT. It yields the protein CASSGTGDLNQPQHF.

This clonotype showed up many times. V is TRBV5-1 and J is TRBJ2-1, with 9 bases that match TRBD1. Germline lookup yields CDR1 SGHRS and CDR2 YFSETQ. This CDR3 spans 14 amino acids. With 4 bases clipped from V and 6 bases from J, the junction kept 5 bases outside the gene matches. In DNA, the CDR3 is TGCGCCAGCAGCCGACAGGGGGACCCCAATGAGCAGTTCTTC. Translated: CASSRQGDPNEQFF.

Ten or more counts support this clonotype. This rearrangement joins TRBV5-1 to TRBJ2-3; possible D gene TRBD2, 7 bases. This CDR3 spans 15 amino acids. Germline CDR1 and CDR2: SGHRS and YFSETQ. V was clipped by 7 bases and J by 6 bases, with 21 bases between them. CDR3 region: CASSSSGGAADTQYF. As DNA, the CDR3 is TGCGCCAGCTCCTCCTCTGGGGGGGCCGCCGATACGCAGTATTTT.

This chain's CDR3 is CASSESETGYTGELFF. The DNA of the CDR3 is TGCGCCAGCAGTGAGTCCGAGACAGGGTACACCGGGGAGCTGTTTTTT. The chain employs TRBV10-1 and TRBJ2-2; 7 nucleotides line up with TRBD1. Germline V gene data show CDR1 as WNHNN and CDR2 as SYGVQD (reference sequence). The J segment lost 3 bases and the V segment lost 0 bases, leaving 4 bases of the junction unmatched. This CDR3 is 16 amino acids long.

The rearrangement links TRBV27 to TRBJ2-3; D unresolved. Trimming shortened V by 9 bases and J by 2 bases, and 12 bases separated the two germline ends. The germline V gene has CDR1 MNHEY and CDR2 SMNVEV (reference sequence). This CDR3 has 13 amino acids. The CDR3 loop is CASFSELTDTQYF. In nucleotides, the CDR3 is TGTGCCAGTTTCTCGGAACTCACAGATACGCAGTATTTT.

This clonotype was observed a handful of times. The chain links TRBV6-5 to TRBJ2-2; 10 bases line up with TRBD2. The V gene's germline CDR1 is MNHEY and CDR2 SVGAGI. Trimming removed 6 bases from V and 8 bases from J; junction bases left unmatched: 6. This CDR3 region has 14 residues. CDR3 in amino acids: CASRAPGLAGELFF. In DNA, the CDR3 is TGTGCCAGCAGAGCCCCGGGACTAGCGGGGGAGCTGTTTTTT.